Sequencing of this T cell receptor (beta chain) was carried out in a study of OX40 agonist ivuxolimab in advanced cancers. Study conclusions and caveats: CD8+ T cells (on average) carried more expanded clones than CD4+ T cells.

The CDR3 has 13 amino acids. In germline, CDR1 is MNHEY, CDR2 SMNVEV (reference sequence). The data were produced by immunoSEQ multiplex PCR, yet TCRdb's version contains in-frame clones alone and is incomplete. The table shows roughly 76,000 clones, with about 93% occurring only once. Of note for this clone: The antigen is undetermined. Germline is not matched at one junction end, which may reflect a read error. Other DNA sequences in this specimen translate into the identical CDR3.

The receptor was derived from an adult with an advanced solid tumor such as melanoma, head and neck, liver or kidney cancer. The chain carries TRBV27 and TRBJ1-5; perhaps TRBD1 as D (5 bases). The specimen comprised CD4+ or CD8+ T cells sorted from blood, sampled in a trial of the OX40 agonist ivuxolimab. For the CDR3, the DNA is TGCGCCAGCAGTTTCGGGGGGAATCAGCCCCAGCATTTT. Residues: CASSFGGNQPQHF.